The 11 T cell receptor beta chains reported below all come from one sample, sequenced in a study of regulatory T cells in long-lasting Graves disease. In building TCR beta libraries, iRepertoire HTBI primers were used together with Arm-PCR of CDR3 regions. TCRdb ran MiXCR on the multiplex PCR reads and lists one entry per CDR3 protein. The sample includes hundreds of thousands of distinct CDR3 sequences, less than 25% of them seen just once. The time point was: persistent/refractory GD, antithyroid drugs over 5 years with positive TRAb. PBMC-extracted RNA yielded the TCR library. This sample comprised peripheral blood mononuclear cells (PBMCs), obtained when the disease was refractory, from a patient treated with antithyroid drugs. These receptors all stem from a female donor with Graves disease.

Many counts were recorded for this clonotype. The chain links TRBV3-1 to TRBJ2-7; the match to TRBD2 covers 8 bases. CDR3 length equals 14 residues. Germline lookup yields CDR1 LGHDT and CDR2 YNNKEL (reference sequence). The J segment lost 2 bases and the V segment lost 7 bases, leaving 7 bases of the junction unmatched. The CDR3 DNA reads TGTGCCAGCACCTTGGGACTAGGGACCTACGAGCAGTACTTC. This translates into CASTLGLGTYEQYF.

This clonotype was seen a handful of times. The chain employs TRBV30 and TRBJ1-1; D perhaps matches TRBD1 (5 bases). Germline V gene sequence: CDR1 GTSNPN, CDR2 SVGIG (reference sequence). Trimming left V 8 bases short and J 6 bases short, with 16 bases between. The CDR3 contains 12 residues. The CDR3 coding sequence is TGTGCCGCCCACGGGGCGAGCGCTGAAGCTTTCTTT. Translation gives CAAHGASAEAFF.

This clonotype was seen repeatedly, ten times or more. The V and J genes are TRBV18 and TRBJ2-5; TRBD2 might be the D (5 bases). The CDR3 runs 15 residues. V shed 6 bases and J shed 0 bases, with 14 bases lying between them. Germline assignment: CDR1 KGHSH and CDR2 LQKENI. Here the CDR3 DNA reads TGTGCCAGCTCTCCAACGGGATCATACCAAGAGACCCAGTACTTC. It codes for CASSPTGSYQETQYF.

This sequence joins TRBV19 and TRBJ1-1; tentative D call: TRBD1 (5 bases). The V and J ends lost 7 bases and 4 bases respectively, with 16 bases between them. Germline CDR1 and CDR2: LNHDA and SQIVND (reference sequence). The CDR3 extends over 14 amino acids. The CDR3 reads CASTRTPRSTEAFF. The DNA for the CDR3 is TGTGCCAGTACTAGGACACCTAGGAGCACTGAAGCTTTCTTT.

This clonotype was observed at least ten times. This sequence joins TRBV7-8 and TRBJ2-2, with 12 nucleotides matching TRBD2. V was clipped by 0 bases and J by 5 bases; unmatched bases: 10. Germline V gene data show CDR1 as SGHVS and CDR2 as FQNEAQ. The CDR3 runs to 19 residues. CDR3 region: CASSLAPGRLAGVTGELFF. The CDR3 region has the DNA TGTGCCAGCAGCTTAGCCCCCGGGAGACTAGCGGGAGTAACCGGGGAGCTGTTTTTT.

This clonotype was picked up a small number of times. The CDR3, as DNA: TGTGCCAGCAGCGTAGGGATACTCCCTTTTAATTCACCCCTCCACTTT. Translation gives CASSVGILPFNSPLHF. This sequence joins TRBV7-8 and TRBJ1-6; D gene uncertain. The CDR3 length is 16 residues. From germline, CDR1 is SGHVS and CDR2 FQNEAQ. V lost 5 bases and J lost 6, with 17 bases in between.

In its sample, this clonotype was seen a few times. The CDR3 reads CASSQGRGVFGAFF. CDR3 coding DNA: TGCGCCAGCAGCCAAGGTAGAGGGGTATTTGGAGCTTTCTTT. V gene TRBV4-1 combines with J gene TRBJ1-1; a weak D match, TRBD1 (5 bases). Germline assignment: CDR1 MGHRA and CDR2 YSYEKL. This CDR3 comprises 14 residues. Trimming took 1 base from V and 10 from J, leaving 16 bases between them.

The chain combines TRBV5-5 with TRBJ1-2; a weak D match, TRBD1 (5 bases). V was cut by 4 bases and J by 8 bases, with 15 bases left in between. The germline CDR1 and CDR2 sequences are SGHKS and YYEKEE (reference sequence). This CDR3 spans 13 amino acids. The CDR3 is CASSPEGPKGYTF. The CDR3 DNA is TGTGCCAGCAGCCCGGAGGGGCCTAAAGGCTACACCTTC.

This clonotype has more than one count but fewer than ten. The V call is TRBV11-2, the J call TRBJ2-3; possible D gene TRBD2, 6 bases. The germline V and J ends were trimmed by 5 bases and 1 base, with 16 bases remaining between them. There are 16 residues in the CDR3. The germline V gene has CDR1 SGHAT and CDR2 FQNNGV. The CDR3 DNA reads as TGTGCCAGCAGCCCATCGGCGGCGGGGCGCACAGATACGCAGTATTTT. This translates into CASSPSAAGRTDTQYF.

In the case of this clonotype: This sequence may be a read error, since a much larger clone differs from it by one base. The chain employs TRBV20-1 and TRBJ2-5; 9 bases map to TRBD2. CDR3 length: 15 amino acids. Germline V gene data show CDR1 as DFQATT and CDR2 as SNEGSKA (reference sequence). CDR3 bases: TGCAGTGCTACCCTGACTAGCGGATCACAAGAGACCCAGTGCTTC. Protein sequence: CSATLTSGSQETQCF.

Many counts were recorded for this clonotype. The rearrangement links TRBV14 to TRBJ2-5, with D perhaps TRBD2 (5 bases). Between the trimmed V and J ends, which lost 3 bases and 5 bases, there was a span of 16 bases. The CDR3 is 15 residues long. CDR1 is SGHDN and CDR2 is FVKESK in the germline V gene. CDR3 loop: CASSHLSSSGETQYF. CDR3 nucleotide sequence: TGTGCCAGCAGCCATCTCTCATCCTCGGGGGAGACCCAGTACTTC.